These 32 T cell receptor beta chains share one sample of origin, sequenced in a study of radiotherapy plus CTLA-4 blockade in lung cancer. TCRdb keeps only in-frame clones here, not all; method: immunoSEQ multiplex PCR. The table shows 2,500 to 3,500 clones, with less than 90% occurring only once. The starting material was tumor tissue, obtained from a patient treated with radiotherapy plus ipilimumab. The receptors originated from a human donor with non-small cell lung cancer that progressed on radiotherapy plus ipilimumab.

The chain uses TRBV29-1 and TRBJ1-2; D ambiguous. V lost 4 bases, J lost 4 bases, and 10 bases lay in between. The CDR3 is 12 amino acids. Germline CDR1 reads SQVTM; CDR2 reads ANQGSEA. CDR3 bases: TGCAGCGTTGTCCGAGGGCGCTATGGCTACACCTTC. Translating it yields CSVVRGRYGYTF.

This clone was observed a few times. The gene calls are TRBV4-2 and TRBJ2-3; a weak D match, TRBD2 (5 bases). This CDR3 comprises 17 residues. V was trimmed by 0 bases and J by 0 bases, leaving 13 bases between them. Germline CDR1 and CDR2: LGHNA and YNFKEQ. Here the CDR3 DNA reads TGTGCCAGCAGCCAAGAAACGCGGGCAACTAGCACAGATACGCAGTATTTT. This translates into CASSQETRATSTDTQYF.

V usage is TRBV6-5 and J usage is TRBJ1-2, with a tentative D call TRBD1 (5 bases). Trimming took 4 bases from V and 6 from J, leaving 18 bases between them. The germline V gene encodes CDR1 MNHEY and CDR2 SVGAGI. The CDR3 is 15 residues long. CDR3 coding DNA: TGTGCCAGCAGTTCAAGGACCGGGCGGGGCGATGGCTACACCTTC. Its translation is CASSSRTGRGDGYTF.

The CDR3 coding sequence is TGTGCCAGCAGCGCACTGGACAGCTCCCCTATCTATGGCTACACCTTC. It encodes CASSALDSSPIYGYTF. V gene TRBV9 combines with J gene TRBJ1-2; maybe TRBD1 (6 bases). The ends were cut back, 3 bases at V and 4 bases at J, with 19 bases in the middle. Per the germline V gene, CDR1 is SGDLS and CDR2 is YYNGEE. The CDR3 is 16 residues long.

CDR3 nucleotides: TGTGCCAGCAGCGACGGGAATCAGGGGACCCAGTACTTC. This translates into CASSDGNQGTQYF. The chain employs TRBV6-1 and TRBJ2-5; D is perhaps TRBD1 or TRBD2 (5 bases each). The CDR3 extends over 13 amino acids. The germline V gene encodes CDR1 MNHNS and CDR2 SASEGT. The V end lost 6 bases, the J end lost 7 bases, and 15 bases lay between the germline ends.

The chain joins TRBV5-8 to TRBJ1-5, with 7 bases aligning to TRBD1. The V and J ends lost 3 bases and 11 bases, in that order; junction bases with no gene match: 11. Germline loops: CDR1 SGHTS, CDR2 YDEGEE. The CDR3 length is 14 residues. CDR3 protein: CASSSRTGAGTQHF. DNA of the CDR3: TGTGCCAGCAGCTCTAGAACAGGGGCCGGAACCCAGCATTTT.

The V and J genes are TRBV12-5 and TRBJ2-7; D unresolved. Germline V gene sequence: CDR1 LGHNT, CDR2 FRNRAP. The CDR3 sequence is 12 residues long. V was shortened by 7 bases and J by 1 base, with 8 bases between the two germline ends. The CDR3 reads CASESRSYEQYF. CDR3 coding DNA: TGTGCTAGTGAATCGCGGTCCTACGAGCAGTACTTC.

The chain has TRBV27 and TRBJ1-2, with D hard to call. This CDR3 comprises 12 residues. V gave up 5 bases and J gave up 8 bases, with 12 bases separating them. Germline V gene data show CDR1 as MNHEY and CDR2 as SMNVEV (reference sequence). This CDR3 reads CASSTGREGYTF. DNA for the CDR3: TGTGCCAGCAGTACCGGACGTGAGGGCTACACCTTC.

Only a few counts were recorded for this clone. The chain has TRBV27 and TRBJ1-5, with D perhaps TRBD1 (6 bases). The V end lost 2 bases, the J end lost 0 bases, and 14 bases lay between the germline ends. The CDR3 consists of 17 residues. Germline V gene data show CDR1 as MNHEY and CDR2 as SMNVEV (reference sequence). The CDR3 nucleotides read TGTGCCAGCAGTTTAAGTGCTTTCAGGGGTAGCAATCAGCCCCAGCATTTT. Translation: CASSLSAFRGSNQPQHF.

V and J are TRBV25-1 and TRBJ1-1; the D gene is possibly TRBD1 (6 bases). Trimming stripped 5 bases from V and 4 bases from J, with 14 bases between. This CDR3 is 14 amino acids long. Germline V gene sequence: CDR1 MGHDK, CDR2 SYGVNS. CDR3 residues: CASSFHRAGTEAFF. The CDR3 DNA follows: TGTGCCAGCAGTTTTCACAGGGCGGGCACTGAAGCTTTCTTT.

This clone turned up a few times. The chain joins TRBV15 to TRBJ2-3; D not resolved. CDR1 is LNHNV and CDR2 is YYDKDF in the germline V gene (reference sequence). V was clipped by 0 bases and J by 0 bases, with 13 bases between them. The CDR3 is 17 residues long. In DNA, the CDR3 is TGTGCCACCAGCAGAGAAGTCGGCGCCTCTAGCACAGATACGCAGTATTTT. Protein sequence: CATSREVGASSTDTQYF.

A remark on this clone: Other DNA sequences of this sample code for an identical CDR3. V usage is TRBV18 and J usage is TRBJ2-3; D gene uncertain. V shed 3 bases and J shed 3 bases, with 4 bases lying between them. CDR1 KGHSH and CDR2 LQKENI come from the germline V gene. The CDR3 covers 12 residues. The CDR3: CASSPSTDTQYF. The CDR3 nucleotides read TGTGCCAGCTCACCTAGTACAGATACGCAGTATTTT.

J is TRBJ2-7 and V is TRBV18; 8 nucleotides match TRBD1. V gave up 6 bases and J gave up 9 bases; unmatched junction bases: 10. The length of the CDR3 is 13 residues. Germline CDR1 and CDR2: KGHSH and LQKENI. This chain's CDR3 is CASSPGQDTVQYF. The CDR3 DNA is TGTGCCAGCTCCCCGGGACAGGACACGGTGCAGTACTTC.

This clone has a single count. V and J are TRBV4-1 and TRBJ1-2, with TRBD1 as a possible D gene (5 bases). CDR1 MGHRA and CDR2 YSYEKL come from the germline V gene. The CDR3 contains 16 residues. Trimming took 1 base from V and 4 from J, leaving 16 bases between them. CDR3 nucleotides: TGCGCCAGCAGCCAAGGTGGGGCCAGTCTCCTCTATGGCTACACCTTC. Translating gives CASSQGGASLLYGYTF.

This clone is a singleton in its sample. CDR3 amino acids: CSVERTVGGGEQYF. Here the CDR3 DNA reads TGCAGCGTTGAGAGGACAGTCGGGGGGGGCGAGCAGTACTTC. The chain joins TRBV29-1 to TRBJ2-7; TRBD2 matches 8 bases. Trimming at V came to 3 bases and at J to 6 bases, leaving 10 bases not matched to a gene. Germline assignment: CDR1 SQVTM and CDR2 ANQGSEA. The CDR3 runs 14 residues.

This chain joins TRBV29-1 and TRBJ1-2; TRBD1 matches 7 bases. CDR1 is SQVTM, CDR2 ANQGSEA, per germline. After removal of 1 base from V and 8 bases from J, the junction contained 4 bases not matched to a gene. The CDR3 covers 12 residues. Here the CDR3 DNA reads TGCAGCGTTGAAGTGACAGGGCGAGGCTACACCTTC. Its translation is CSVEVTGRGYTF.

The genes are TRBV25-1 and TRBJ1-3; TRBD1 matches 7 bases. This CDR3 has 16 residues. Germline assignment: CDR1 MGHDK and CDR2 SYGVNS. V shed 4 bases, J shed 0 bases, and the junction held 6 bases outside the gene matches. The chain's CDR3 is CASSADRVYSGNTIYF. In nucleotides, the CDR3 is TGTGCCAGCAGTGCTGACAGGGTGTACTCTGGAAACACCATATATTTT.

The chain combines TRBV10-1 with TRBJ2-1; TRBD2 matches at 14 bases. Germline lookup yields CDR1 WNHNN and CDR2 SYGVQD (reference sequence). The length of the CDR3 is 22 residues. Trimming at V came to 3 bases and at J to 0 bases, leaving 16 bases not matched to a gene. CDR3: CASSETVSGLAGAGSSYNEQFF. CDR3 DNA: TGCGCCAGCAGTGAAACGGTATCGGGACTAGCGGGGGCCGGAAGCTCCTACAATGAGCAGTTCTTC.

This clone occurred once. V is TRBV6-1 and J is TRBJ1-1; D not resolved. Germline V CDR1 and CDR2: MNHNS, SASEGT. The V end was cut by 2 bases, the J end by 3 bases, with 13 bases between. The CDR3 contains 15 residues. DNA of the CDR3: TGTGCCAGCAGTGAAAGGAACAGTCTGTACACTGAAGCTTTCTTT. This translates into CASSERNSLYTEAFF.

This chain connects TRBV2 to TRBJ1-6; 7 nucleotides agree with TRBD1. The J segment lost 8 bases and the V segment lost 5 bases, leaving 6 bases of the junction unmatched. The CDR3 extends over 14 amino acids. Germline V gene lookup returns CDR1 SNHLY and CDR2 FYNNEI. This CDR3 reads CASSFTGVDSPLHF. CDR3 DNA sequence: TGTGCCAGCAGTTTTACAGGGGTTGATTCACCCCTCCACTTT.

The chain joins TRBV6-1 to TRBJ2-7; D is possibly TRBD2 (5 bases). V was clipped by 7 bases and J by 1 base, with 14 bases between them. Germline V gene sequence: CDR1 MNHNS, CDR2 SASEGT. The CDR3 has 14 amino acids. Here the CDR3 DNA reads TGTGCCAGCACCTCGGGGTTCCAATCCTACGAGCAGTACTTC. Residues: CASTSGFQSYEQYF.

V usage is TRBV9 and J usage is TRBJ1-6, with 7 bases aligning to TRBD1. From germline, CDR1 is SGDLS and CDR2 YYNGEE. The V segment lost 3 bases and the J segment 10 bases; nucleotides outside the gene matches: 10. This CDR3 has 15 amino acids. The CDR3 coding sequence is TGTGCCAGCAGCGGATTAGACAGGGATGGGTCACCCCTCCACTTT. This gives the protein CASSGLDRDGSPLHF.

The chain joins TRBV4-1 to TRBJ1-5; D is undetermined. Trimming removed 0 bases at V and 7 bases at J, with 10 bases between. The CDR3 contains 14 residues. Germline CDR1 is MGHRA and CDR2 is YSYEKL. For the CDR3, the DNA is TGCGCCAGCAGCCAAGATAGGAGGGAGCAGCCCCAGCATTTT. Its protein is CASSQDRREQPQHF.

V is TRBV7-2 and J is TRBJ2-2; D may be TRBD2 (6 bases). The CDR3 is 14 amino acids. V lost 5 bases, J lost 6 bases, and 13 bases lay in between. The germline V gene encodes CDR1 SGHTA and CDR2 FQGNSA. The CDR3 DNA sequence: TGTGCCAGCAGCCCCATTGGGGGGTCCGGGGAGCTGTTTTTT. Encoded protein: CASSPIGGSGELFF.

The rearrangement joins TRBV14 to TRBJ2-7; 8 bases are a match to TRBD1. V shed 5 bases and J 3 bases; nucleotides not matched to a gene: 6. This CDR3 comprises 14 residues. The germline V gene encodes CDR1 SGHDN and CDR2 FVKESK. CDR3 sequence reads: CASSVGQGSYEQYF. The CDR3 nucleotides read TGTGCCAGCAGCGTTGGACAGGGAAGCTACGAGCAGTACTTC.

The chain joins TRBV7-9 to TRBJ2-2, with 7 bases fitting TRBD2. The germline V gene encodes CDR1 SEHNR and CDR2 FQNEAQ (reference sequence). The CDR3 spans 14 residues. V trimming: 8 bases; J trimming: 2 bases; junction bases outside the gene matches: 5. The CDR3 sequence is CASGREFNTGELFF. The DNA of the CDR3 is TGTGCCAGCGGGCGGGAGTTTAACACCGGGGAGCTGTTTTTT.

V usage is TRBV18 and J usage is TRBJ2-2; D is unclear. Trimming removed 6 bases from V and 4 bases from J, with 12 bases in between. The CDR3 has 14 residues. Germline V gene lookup returns CDR1 KGHSH and CDR2 LQKENI. CDR3 sequence (DNA): TGTGCCAGCTCCCCCGGCGCCAGCACCGGGGAGCTGTTTTTT. Translation gives CASSPGASTGELFF.

This rearrangement joins TRBV6-5 to TRBJ1-5; 7 nucleotides align to TRBD1. The length of the CDR3 is 13 residues. Germline V gives CDR1 MNHEY, CDR2 SVGAGI. V was clipped by 7 bases and J by 5 bases; unmatched bases: 5. The CDR3 bases are TGTGCCAGCAAACAGGGGATGGATCAGCCCCAGCATTTT. The encoded protein is CASKQGMDQPQHF.

This chain connects TRBV19 to TRBJ2-7, with TRBD1 as a possible D gene (6 bases). V lost 5 bases and J lost 2, with 10 bases in between. Germline lookup yields CDR1 LNHDA and CDR2 SQIVND (reference sequence). The CDR3 sequence is 13 residues long. The CDR3 loop reads CASSDRQAYEQYF. The CDR3 DNA is TGTGCCAGTAGTGACCGACAGGCCTACGAGCAGTACTTC.

The V call is TRBV18, the J call TRBJ1-2, with 7 nucleotides matching TRBD1. The CDR3 contains 13 residues. Germline loops: CDR1 KGHSH, CDR2 LQKENI. Germline trimming cut 5 bases from V and 6 bases from J; bases unmatched to any gene: 6. CDR3 coding DNA: TGTGCCAGCTCAGAAGACAGGGCTCATGGCTACACCTTC. Translation: CASSEDRAHGYTF.

This chain links TRBV7-9 with TRBJ1-6; D unclear. Germline lookup yields CDR1 SEHNR and CDR2 FQNEAQ (reference sequence). The CDR3 length is 14 residues. Trimming removed 1 base at V and 10 bases at J, with 11 bases between. The DNA for the CDR3 is TGTGCCAGCAGCTTAGGGGTTCCGGCCTCACCCCTCCACTTT. It is translated as CASSLGVPASPLHF.

The chain recombines TRBV5-8 with TRBJ1-5; weak D call: TRBD1 (6 bases). Trimming took 4 bases from V and 0 from J, leaving 11 bases between them. Germline lookup yields CDR1 SGHTS and CDR2 YDEGEE. There are 15 residues in the CDR3. CDR3 DNA: TGTGCCAGCAGCAGGGGGACGGTTAGCAATCAGCCCCAGCATTTT. Encoded protein: CASSRGTVSNQPQHF.